This TCR beta chain appears in the sequencing data of a study of control samples from healthy donors and cancer patients. Libraries were prepared by immunoSEQ multiplex PCR; TCRdb keeps only in-frame clonotypes and omits some of them. The data hold 150,000 to 200,000 clones, with 70% to 90% observed a single time. CDR1 is LGHDT and CDR2 is YNNKEL in the germline V gene (reference sequence). The CDR3 extends over 16 amino acids. V was clipped by 2 bases and J by 0 bases, with 14 bases between them. Sequencing was done on a sample of blood. This chain links TRBV3-1 (or the pseudogene TRBV3-2) with TRBJ2-7; the D call may be TRBD1 or TRBD2 (5 bases each). This TCR derives from a man aged 18 to 29 in good health. This chain's CDR3 is CASSQWDVTSSYEQYF. The CDR3 DNA reads TGTGCCAGCAGCCAATGGGACGTGACAAGCTCCTACGAGCAGTACTTC.